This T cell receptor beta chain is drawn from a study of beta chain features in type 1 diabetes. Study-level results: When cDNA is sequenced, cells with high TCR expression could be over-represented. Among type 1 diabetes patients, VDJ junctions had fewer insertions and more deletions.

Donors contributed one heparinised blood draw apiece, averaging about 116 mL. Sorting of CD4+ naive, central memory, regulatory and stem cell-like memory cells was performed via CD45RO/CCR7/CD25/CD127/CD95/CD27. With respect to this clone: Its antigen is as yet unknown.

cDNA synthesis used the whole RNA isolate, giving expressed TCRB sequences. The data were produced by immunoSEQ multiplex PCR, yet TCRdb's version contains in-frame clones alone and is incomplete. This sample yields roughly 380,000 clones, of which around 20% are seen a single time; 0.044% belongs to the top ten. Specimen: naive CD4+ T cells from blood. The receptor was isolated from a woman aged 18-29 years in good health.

CDR3 in amino acids: CASSAVVAGSTDTQYF. CDR3 coding DNA: TGTGCCAGCAGCGCCGTCGTGGCGGGGAGCACAGATACGCAGTATTTT. The rearrangement uses TRBV7-2 and TRBJ2-3; possibly TRBD2 for D (6 bases). V lost 5 bases to trimming and J lost 0 bases, with 15 bases between them. CDR1 SGHTA and CDR2 FQGNSA come from the germline V gene. The length of the CDR3 is 16 residues.